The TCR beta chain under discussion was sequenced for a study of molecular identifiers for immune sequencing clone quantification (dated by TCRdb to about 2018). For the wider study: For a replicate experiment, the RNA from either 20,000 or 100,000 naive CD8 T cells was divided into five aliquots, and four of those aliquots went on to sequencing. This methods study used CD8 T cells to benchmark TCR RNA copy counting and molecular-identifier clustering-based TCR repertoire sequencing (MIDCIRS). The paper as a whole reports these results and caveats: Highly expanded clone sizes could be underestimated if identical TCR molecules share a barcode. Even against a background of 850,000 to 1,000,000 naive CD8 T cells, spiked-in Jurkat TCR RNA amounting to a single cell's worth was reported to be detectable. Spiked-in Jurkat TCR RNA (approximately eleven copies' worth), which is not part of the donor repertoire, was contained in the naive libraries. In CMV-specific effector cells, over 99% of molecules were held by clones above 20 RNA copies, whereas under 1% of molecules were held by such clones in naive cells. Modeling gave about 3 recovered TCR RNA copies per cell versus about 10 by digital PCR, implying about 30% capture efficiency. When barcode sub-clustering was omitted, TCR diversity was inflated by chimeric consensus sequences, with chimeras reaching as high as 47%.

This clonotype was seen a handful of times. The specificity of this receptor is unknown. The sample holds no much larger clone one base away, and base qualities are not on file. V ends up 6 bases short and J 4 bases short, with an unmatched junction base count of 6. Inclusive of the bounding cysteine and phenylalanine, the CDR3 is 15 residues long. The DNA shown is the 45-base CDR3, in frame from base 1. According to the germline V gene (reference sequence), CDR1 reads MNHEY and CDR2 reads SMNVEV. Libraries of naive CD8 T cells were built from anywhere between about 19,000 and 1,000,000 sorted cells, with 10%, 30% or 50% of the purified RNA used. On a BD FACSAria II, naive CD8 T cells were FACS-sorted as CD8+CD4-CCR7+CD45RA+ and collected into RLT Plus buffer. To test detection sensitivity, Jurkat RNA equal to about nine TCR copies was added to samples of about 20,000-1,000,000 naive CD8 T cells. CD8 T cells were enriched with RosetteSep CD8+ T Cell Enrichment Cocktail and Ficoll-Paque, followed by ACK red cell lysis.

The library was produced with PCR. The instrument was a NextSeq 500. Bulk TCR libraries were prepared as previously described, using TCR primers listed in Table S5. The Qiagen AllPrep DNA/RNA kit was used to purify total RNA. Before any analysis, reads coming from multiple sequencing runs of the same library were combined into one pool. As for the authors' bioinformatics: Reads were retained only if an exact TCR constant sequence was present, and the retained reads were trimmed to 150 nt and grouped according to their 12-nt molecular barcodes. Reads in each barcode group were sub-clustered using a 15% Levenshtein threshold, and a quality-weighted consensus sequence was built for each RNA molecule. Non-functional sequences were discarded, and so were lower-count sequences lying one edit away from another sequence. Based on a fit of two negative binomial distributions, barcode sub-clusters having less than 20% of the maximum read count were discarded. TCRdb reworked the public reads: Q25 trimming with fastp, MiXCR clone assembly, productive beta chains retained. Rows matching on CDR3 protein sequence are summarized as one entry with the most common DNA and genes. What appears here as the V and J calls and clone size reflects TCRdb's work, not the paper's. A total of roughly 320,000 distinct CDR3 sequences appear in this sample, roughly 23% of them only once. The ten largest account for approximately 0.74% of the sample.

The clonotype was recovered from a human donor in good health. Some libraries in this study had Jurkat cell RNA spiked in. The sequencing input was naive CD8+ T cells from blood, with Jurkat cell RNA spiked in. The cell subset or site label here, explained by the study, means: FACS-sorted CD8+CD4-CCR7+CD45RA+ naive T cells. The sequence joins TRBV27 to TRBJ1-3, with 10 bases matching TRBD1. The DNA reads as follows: TGTGCCAGCAGACAGACAGGGGGCGCCGGAAACACCATATATTTT. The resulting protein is CASRQTGGAGNTIYF.